This T cell receptor (beta chain) was sequenced during a study of blood T cells in healthy people across ages. Through a sample-barcoded 5' primer and a J-beta primer mix, a second PCR was run for roughly 6 to 12 cycles. One entry per CDR3 protein results from TCRdb running MiXCR on the 5' RACE reads. The data show 1.2 million to 1.5 million distinct CDR3 sequences, around 42% seen once. This CDR3 is 18 amino acids long. J was trimmed by 0 bases and V by 6 bases; bases with no gene match: 14. Germline V gives CDR1 SGHRS, CDR2 YFSETQ. With respect to this clonotype: As yet, its antigen is unknown.

Study observations and caveats: In older individuals, TCR beta diversity per million T cells was lower, falling roughly linearly with age. Researchers said unsorted PBMCs prevented a conclusive naive versus antigen-experienced comparison.

Isolation recovered at least 6.5 million PBMCs from every sample. The authors extracted at least 5.5 micrograms of total RNA per sample. This receptor was taken from a woman aged 18 to 35 in good health. The sample taken for sequencing was blood. The J gene is TRBJ1-1, the V gene TRBV5-1; 10 bases match TRBD1. The CDR3 DNA reads TGCGCCAGCACCCTTACGCCCGGGACAGGGGTCATGAACACTGAAGCTTTCTTT. Translated, it gives CASTLTPGTGVMNTEAFF.